A single sample gave rise to the 26 T cell receptor beta chains below, sequenced in a study of blood T cells in healthy people across ages. A J-beta primer mix and a sample-barcoded 5' primer were used in a second PCR of about 7 to 12 cycles. One entry per CDR3 protein results from TCRdb running MiXCR on the 5' RACE reads. The table lists hundreds of thousands of distinct CDR3 sequences, 32% of them singletons. Sequencing was performed on blood. Every receptor here comes from a woman of 80 years or more in good health.

This clonotype occurred many times. The J gene is TRBJ2-3, the V gene TRBV7-9; D gene ambiguous. The germline CDR1 and CDR2 sequences are SEHNR and FQNEAQ (reference sequence). The V end lost 4 bases, the J end lost 3 bases, and 5 bases lay between the germline ends. The CDR3 is made up of 12 amino acids. The CDR3 DNA is TGTGCCAGCAGCTCAGAGACAGATACGCAGTATTTT. Amino acids: CASSSETDTQYF.

This clonotype has a count of ten or more. The V call is TRBV20-1, the J call TRBJ2-6, with 10 nucleotides matching TRBD2. J gave up 1 base and V 0 bases, and 6 bases lay outside the gene matches. The germline CDR1 and CDR2 sequences are DFQATT and SNEGSKA (reference sequence). This CDR3 is built from 18 residues. The CDR3 is CSARDRSGGASGANVLTF. For the CDR3, the DNA is TGCAGTGCTAGAGATCGGAGCGGGGGGGCGTCTGGGGCCAACGTCCTGACTTTC.

This clonotype has more than one count but fewer than ten. This may arise from a read error, as a much more abundant clone is one base away. CDR3 residues: CASSYTAGANSPPHF. DNA for the CDR3: TGTGCCAGCAGTTACACAGCAGGCGCTAATTCACCCCCCCACTTT. This chain uses TRBV6-2 or TRBV6-3 with TRBJ1-6, with D uncertain. CDR3 length: 15 residues. CDR1 and CDR2 (germline): MNHEY, SVGEGT.

The gene calls are TRBV20-1 and TRBJ2-5, with D tentatively TRBD1 or TRBD2 (5 bases each). V lost 6 bases and J 1 base, leaving 12 bases between the germline ends. Germline CDR1 reads DFQATT; CDR2 reads SNEGSKA (reference sequence). The CDR3 has 13 amino acids. The CDR3 is CSADKGTQETQYF. In DNA, the CDR3 is TGCAGTGCCGATAAGGGGACCCAAGAGACCCAGTACTTC.

This chain links TRBV6-2 or TRBV6-3 with TRBJ1-5; possible D gene TRBD1, 5 bases. Trimming shortened V by 0 bases and J by 0 bases, and 9 bases separated the two germline ends. This CDR3 comprises 16 residues. Germline assignment: CDR1 MNHEY and CDR2 SVGEGT. DNA for the CDR3: TGTGCCAGCAGTTACTCGCAGGGTTATAGCAATCAGCCCCAGCATTTT. It codes for CASSYSQGYSNQPQHF.

The chain couples TRBV6-5 to TRBJ2-2; D ambiguous. In germline, CDR1 is MNHEY, CDR2 SVGAGI. V lost 2 bases, J lost 5 bases, and 18 bases lay in between. The CDR3 totals 17 residues. This CDR3 reads CASSYGLRLGLTGELFF. CDR3 bases: TGTGCCAGCAGTTACGGTCTAAGATTAGGGTTAACCGGGGAGCTGTTTTTT.

As for this clonotype: Sequence at one end of the junction differs from germline and may be a read error. The V and J genes are TRBV28 and TRBJ1-6, with 8 bases lining up with TRBD1. This CDR3 spans 16 amino acids. Germline assignment: CDR1 MDHEN and CDR2 SYDVKM. CDR3 sequence reads: CAGSSGTGLGNSPLYF. CDR3 bases: TGTGCCGGCAGTTCCGGGACAGGTTTGGGTAATTCACCCCTCTACTTT.

This clonotype was detected many times. This rearrangement joins TRBV20-1 to TRBJ1-4; D gene uncertain. Germline V CDR1 and CDR2: DFQATT, SNEGSKA (reference sequence). The CDR3 is 12 amino acids. The germline V and J ends were trimmed by 6 bases and 6 bases, with 11 bases remaining between them. The CDR3 is CSAYSADEKLFF. The CDR3 coding sequence is TGCAGTGCCTACAGCGCAGATGAAAAACTGTTTTTT.

Notes on this clonotype: Sequence at one end of the junction differs from germline and may be a read error. The V gene is TRBV12-3 or TRBV12-4, the J gene TRBJ2-3, with 7 bases lining up with TRBD2. The CDR3 is 15 amino acids. CDR3 bases: TGTGACAGCAGTGCTAGCGGATTCCGCGCAGATACGCAGTATTTT. This gives the protein CDSSASGFRADTQYF.

This clonotype was picked up many times. The chain has TRBV5-8 and TRBJ2-5; possible D gene TRBD1, 6 bases. The germline gives CDR1 SGHTS, CDR2 YDEGEE. Trimming took 1 base from V and 3 from J, leaving 10 bases between them. The CDR3 extends over 14 amino acids. CDR3: CASSLQDREETQYF. CDR3 sequence (DNA): TGTGCCAGCAGCTTGCAGGACAGAGAAGAGACCCAGTACTTC.

For this clonotype: As the CDR3 is not closed by the conserved phenylalanine or tryptophan, this likely results from a read error. The chain is built from TRBV5-1 and TRBJ1-1; 8 bases are shared with TRBD1. V lost 4 bases, J lost 5 bases, and 13 bases stayed unmatched. CDR1 is SGHRS and CDR2 is YFSETQ in the germline V gene. The CDR3 has 16 amino acids. This chain's CDR3 is CASSRQGRTSGTEAFL. CDR3 DNA: TGCGCCAGCAGCCGACAGGGGAGAACTTCCGGGACTGAAGCTTTCTTG.

This clonotype has at least ten counts. The chain has TRBV20-1 and TRBJ1-5, with 9 bases identical to TRBD1. Trimming cost V 3 bases and J 4 bases; bases outside gene matches: 4. The CDR3 loop spans 14 amino acids. Germline CDR1 DFQATT, CDR2 SNEGSKA (reference sequence). The CDR3 loop is CSARRQGGNQPQHF. Written as DNA, the CDR3 is TGCAGTGCTAGGAGACAGGGGGGGAATCAGCCCCAGCATTTT.

The J gene is TRBJ2-7, the V gene TRBV20-1; TRBD1 or TRBD2 may be the D gene (7 bases each). The V gene lost 6 bases and the J gene lost 0 bases, with 15 bases spanning the gap. The CDR3 consists of 14 residues. CDR1 is DFQATT, CDR2 SNEGSKA, per germline (reference sequence). DNA of the CDR3: TGCAGTGCCCGGGGGGACAGAGCCTCCTACGAGCAGTACTTC. It translates to CSARGDRASYEQYF.

This clonotype was found a few times. The rearrangement uses TRBV7-6 and TRBJ2-1; no firm D call. This CDR3 has 13 residues. Germline lookup yields CDR1 SGHVS and CDR2 FNYEAQ. The V and J ends lost 1 base and 5 bases respectively, with 6 bases between them. CDR3 loop: CASSLERHNEQFF. The CDR3 DNA follows: TGTGCCAGCAGCTTAGAACGGCACAATGAGCAGTTCTTC. Drawing the rest from reference TRBV7-6 and TRBJ2-1, the complete variable domain is GAGVSQSPRYKVTKRGQDVALRCDPISGHVSLYWYRQALGQGPEFLTYFNYEAQQDKSGLPNDRFSAERPEGSISTLTIQRTEQRDSAMYRCASSLERHNEQFFGPGTRLTVL.

This clonotype has at least ten counts. This chain links TRBV10-3 with TRBJ1-6; no reliable D call. The germline V gene encodes CDR1 ENHRY and CDR2 SYGVKD. The V gene lost 2 bases and the J gene lost 3 bases, with 11 bases spanning the gap. The CDR3 contains 16 residues. CDR3 sequence reads: CAISEEGRIYNSPLHF. CDR3 sequence (DNA): TGTGCCATCAGTGAGGAGGGCCGGATCTATAATTCACCCCTCCACTTT.

As concerns this clonotype: A read error is possible here, since a much larger clone lies one base away. J is TRBJ2-1 and V is TRBV28; 9 bases are a match to TRBD1. CDR3 length: 15 amino acids. Per the germline V gene, CDR1 is MDHEN and CDR2 is SYDVKM. This CDR3 is CAGSNPGQGYNEQFF. The CDR3 DNA reads TGTGCCGGCAGTAATCCGGGACAGGGCTACAATGAGCAGTTCTTC. Using reference TRBV28 and TRBJ2-1 for the parts outside the CDR3, the full variable domain is DVKVTQSSRYLVKRTGEKVFLECVQDMDHENMFWYRQDPGLGLRLIYFSYDVKMKEKGDIPEGYSVSREKKERFSLILESASTNQTSMYLCAGSNPGQGYNEQFFGPGTRLTVL.

In this sample, this clonotype turned up a few times. The chain has TRBV9 and TRBJ2-3; D remains ambiguous. Germline V lookup: CDR1 SGDLS, CDR2 YYNGEE. This CDR3 spans 15 amino acids. V was shortened by 3 bases and J by 5 bases, with 16 bases between the two germline ends. The CDR3 bases are TGTGCCAGCAGCGCAACCGGGTCCTCCGGAGATACGCAGTATTTT. Encoded protein: CASSATGSSGDTQYF.

This clonotype was seen repeatedly, ten times or more. The chain carries TRBV6-5 and TRBJ2-1; D might be TRBD2 (5 bases). The CDR3 contains 12 residues. The ends were cut back, 2 bases at V and 10 bases at J, with 9 bases in the middle. Germline values: CDR1 MNHEY, CDR2 SVGAGI. CDR3 residues: CASSYGGKEQFF. As DNA, the CDR3 is TGTGCCAGCAGTTACGGAGGCAAGGAGCAGTTCTTC.

The genes are TRBV28 and TRBJ1-6; D is unclear. V was cut by 9 bases and J by 0 bases, with 21 bases left in between. CDR1 and CDR2 from the germline V gene are MDHEN and SYDVKM. The CDR3 length is 18 residues. CDR3 in amino acids: CASRNRPGESSYNSPLHF. The CDR3 DNA is TGTGCCAGTCGGAACAGACCGGGAGAAAGCTCCTATAATTCACCCCTCCACTTT.

The CDR3 DNA sequence: TGCAGCGTGGACCCCGGATTTGAGGGCTACGAGCAGTACTTC. This sequence encodes CSVDPGFEGYEQYF. The chain links TRBV29-1 to TRBJ2-5, with a weak D call TRBD2 (5 bases). The J call may be faulty, since TRBJ2-7 better matches the DNA end. This CDR3 contains 14 residues. Germline CDR1 is SQVTM and CDR2 is ANQGSEA.

This clonotype has just a few counts. A clone one base away is much larger, so this may be a read error. J is TRBJ2-1 and V is TRBV7-2; weak D call: TRBD2 (6 bases). Looked up from germline, CDR1 is SGHTA and CDR2 is FQGNSA. The CDR3 has 14 residues. V gave up 6 bases and J gave up 10 bases, with 19 bases separating them. CDR3 DNA: TGTGCCAGCAGGCCCCAGGAGGGGCGCCGGGAGCAGTTCTTC. This sequence encodes CASRPQEGRREQFF.

This clonotype occurred many times. The gene calls are TRBV4-2 and TRBJ2-1, with 8 bases fitting TRBD2. CDR1 and CDR2 (germline): LGHNA, YNFKEQ. V was clipped by 1 base and J by 7 bases; unmatched bases: 6. The CDR3 contains 15 residues. CDR3 protein: CASSQVLAAGNEQFF. In DNA form, the CDR3 reads TGTGCCAGCAGCCAAGTACTAGCGGCTGGAAATGAGCAGTTCTTC.

This clonotype was seen repeatedly, ten times or more. This chain joins TRBV5-1 and TRBJ1-2; D is undetermined. Germline V gene lookup returns CDR1 SGHRS and CDR2 YFSETQ. The CDR3 totals 13 residues. Deletions cut 0 bases from V and 6 bases from J, with 9 bases between. CDR3 bases: TGCGCCAGCAGCTTGGCGACTGGAAATGGCTACACCTTC. It is translated as CASSLATGNGYTF.

This clonotype was seen a handful of times. The chain has TRBV24-1 and TRBJ1-5, with 7 bases aligning to TRBD1. With V trimmed by 6 bases and J by 7 bases, 8 bases remained unmatched. From germline, CDR1 is KGHDR and CDR2 SFDVKD. CDR3 length equals 14 residues. The CDR3 sequence is CATSRTGGSQPQHF. DNA for the CDR3: TGTGCCACCAGTAGGACAGGAGGGAGCCAGCCCCAGCATTTT.

With regard to this clonotype: One end of the junction varies from germline; a read error may be responsible. The chain carries TRBV4-2 and TRBJ2-1; D is perhaps TRBD2 (5 bases). The germline V gene encodes CDR1 LGHNA and CDR2 YNFKEQ. The CDR3 spans 16 residues. CDR3 amino acids: CASSQVLARELNEQFF. CDR3 nucleotide sequence: TGTGCCAGTAGCCAGGTATTAGCGAGGGAATTGAATGAGCAGTTCTTC.

This clonotype was observed a handful of times. This rearrangement joins TRBV4-1 to TRBJ1-6; D is undetermined. This CDR3 region has 14 residues. The V gene lost 3 bases and the J gene lost 10 bases, with 13 bases spanning the gap. Per germline, CDR1 MGHRA and CDR2 YSYEKL. CDR3 DNA sequence: TGCGCCAGCAGCCAGGGTCCGGGTTACTCACCCCTCCACTTT. This translates into CASSQGPGYSPLHF.